What follows are 19 T cell receptor beta chains derived from one specimen sequenced in a study of CD8+CD57+ T cells in acquired aplastic anemia. According to the study, genomic DNA was the template for TCR beta VDJ and CDR3 profiling. A single record per CDR3 protein comes from TCRdb applying MiXCR to the reads. The profile shows 200,000 to 300,000 distinct CDR3 sequences, 65% to 90% of them singletons. CD8+CD57+ cell expansion had been shown by flow cytometry in patients chosen for sequencing. Sequences were obtained from sorted CD4+, CD8+, or CD8+CD57+ T cells (not recorded which) from PBMCs. The receptor source for this set is a human donor with aplastic anemia.

The chain is built from TRBV5-1 and TRBJ2-7; D gene unclear. This CDR3 is 18 amino acids long. Germline V CDR1 and CDR2: SGHRS, YFSETQ. This chain's CDR3 is CASSLRASAKALSYEQYV. The CDR3 bases are TGTGCCAGCAGCCTTCGGGCCAGCGCGAAAGCCCTTTCCTACGAGCAGTACGTC.

V gene TRBV5-6 combines with J gene TRBJ1-2; D is ambiguous. The CDR3 length is 14 residues. With 8 bases removed from V and 0 bases from J, the gap between germline ends came to 14 bases. Germline values: CDR1 SGHDT, CDR2 YYEEEE. DNA for the CDR3: TGTGCCAGTAGCGAAGGGAGCTCTAACTATGGCTACACCTTC. It yields the protein CASSEGSSNYGYTF.

Points on this clonotype: The junction differs from germline at one of its ends, possibly a read error. The V call is TRBV24-1, the J call TRBJ1-6, with 9 bases matching TRBD1. Germline V lookup: CDR1 KGHDR, CDR2 SFDVKD. This CDR3 contains 14 residues. For the CDR3, the DNA is TGTGCCACCAGTGGCCGGGACAGGGATTCACCCCGCCACTTT. It is translated as CATSGRDRDSPRHF.

Of note for this clonotype: As the CDR3 is not closed by the conserved phenylalanine or tryptophan, this likely results from a read error. The DNA is left out, because the CDR3 cannot be placed on it with certainty; the CDR3 is given as TCRdb lists it. The chain joins TRBV19 to TRBJ2-1; TRBD1 is the table's D call and was not checked against the DNA. Germline CDR1 LNHDA, CDR2 SQIVND (reference sequence). Both ends counted, the CDR3 spans 15 residues. CDR3 loop: CASSGGSGNTIYFGD.

The rearrangement joins TRBV24-1 to TRBJ1-2; 8 bases match TRBD1. Germline V CDR1 and CDR2: KGHDR, SFDVKD. The CDR3 contains 13 residues. V was clipped by 5 bases and J by 7 bases; unmatched bases: 5. Here the CDR3 reads CATSASRGLGYTF. Written as DNA, the CDR3 is TGTGCCACCAGTGCGTCCAGGGGGCTTGGCTACACCTTC.

As regards this clonotype: One end of the junction does not line up with germline, which may come from a read error. V is TRBV2 and J is TRBJ2-1; D tentatively reads TRBD1 or TRBD2 (5 bases each). The CDR3 spans 15 residues. CDR1 is SNHLY and CDR2 is FYNNEI in the germline V gene. CDR3 sequence: CASGVGGTGTHEHFF. The DNA of the CDR3 is TGTGCCAGCGGGGTAGGTGGTACCGGGACGCATGAGCATTTCTTC.

The chain joins TRBV29-1 to TRBJ1-1; TRBD1 matches 7 bases. The CDR3 has 12 amino acids. With 7 bases clipped from V and 7 bases from J, the junction kept 9 bases outside the gene matches. The V gene's germline CDR1 is SQVTM and CDR2 ANQGSEA. The CDR3 DNA is TGCAGCGCCCATGAAGGGGGCGATGAAGCTTTCTTT. This sequence encodes CSAHEGGDEAFF.

The V gene is TRBV10-3, the J gene TRBJ2-3; 8 nucleotides match TRBD2. The CDR3 runs 17 residues. After removal of 2 bases from V and 1 base from J, the junction contained 8 bases not matched to a gene. Germline CDR1 is ENHRY and CDR2 is SYGVKD. The CDR3 loop is CAISETGRAGGTDTQYF. CDR3 nucleotide sequence: TGTGCCATCAGTGAGACCGGGAGGGCCGGGGGCACAGATACGCAGTATTTT.

Note on this clonotype: Sequence at one end of the junction differs from germline and may be a read error. CDR3 protein: CASSPVGGTNTQAF. The DNA of the CDR3 is TGTGCCAGCAGCCCCGTCGGAGGAACGAACACTCAAGCTTTT. The rearrangement joins TRBV7-2 to TRBJ2-3; weak D call: TRBD2 (5 bases). The length of the CDR3 is 14 residues. CDR1 is SGHTA and CDR2 is FQGNSA in the germline V gene.

With respect to this clonotype: A read error may produce the germline difference seen at one junction end. The genes are TRBV7-7 and TRBJ1-2; no reliable D call. In germline, CDR1 is SSHAT, CDR2 FNYEAQ (reference sequence). The CDR3 extends over 13 amino acids. The CDR3 DNA reads as TGTGCCGGCAGCGGGAGGGCAGGCAACGGCTACACCTTC. The encoded protein is CAGSGRAGNGYTF.

A word on this clonotype: The DNA is left out, because the CDR3 cannot be placed on it with certainty; the CDR3 is given as TCRdb lists it. J is TRBJ2-3 and V is TRBV7-8; TRBD1, the table's D call, was not compared with the DNA. Germline CDR1 and CDR2: SGHVS and FQNEAQ. The CDR3 is made up of 14 amino acids, end residues included. The CDR3 here is CASSLGWGAGTEAF.

This chain uses TRBV29-1 with TRBJ1-4; D uncertain. CDR1 is SQVTM, CDR2 ANQGSEA, per germline. The CDR3 has 16 amino acids. Trimming took off 1 base at V and 0 bases at J, with 12 bases between the two ends. CDR3 DNA: TGCAGCGTTGAAGTAGGAGGCGGGGCAACTAATGAAAAACTGTTTTTT. Translation gives CSVEVGGGATNEKLFF.

As regards this clonotype: The CDR3 does not end in the conserved phenylalanine or tryptophan, so this is likely a read error. Because the CDR3's place on the DNA is in doubt, the DNA is left out and the CDR3 is given as listed by TCRdb. The rearrangement links TRBV7-8 to TRBJ2-3; the D call of TRBD2 is as the table states it, not checked on the DNA. 13 amino acids form the CDR3, both terminal residues included. The germline CDR1 and CDR2 sequences are SGHVS and FQNEAQ. CDR3: CASSLGGSPEKQY.

Comments on this clonotype: This likely comes from a read error, as the CDR3 has no conserved phenylalanine or tryptophan at its end. Because the CDR3's place on the DNA is in doubt, the DNA is left out and the CDR3 is given as listed by TCRdb. The rearrangement joins TRBV9 to TRBJ2-3. Per germline, CDR1 SGDLS and CDR2 YYNGEE. From its first to its last residue, the CDR3 has 13 amino acids. The CDR3 sequence is CASSDGGTGTQNV.

This chain joins TRBV7-8 and TRBJ2-3; either TRBD1 or TRBD2 may supply D (6 bases each). The germline V and J ends were trimmed by 4 bases and 9 bases, with 14 bases remaining between them. Germline loops: CDR1 SGHVS, CDR2 FQNEAQ. The CDR3 contains 13 residues. CDR3 nucleotides: TGTGCCAGCAGCTACGGGGGCAGAGCCACGCAGTATTTT. Translating it yields CASSYGGRATQYF. The complete variable domain, with remaining parts taken from reference TRBV7-8 and TRBJ2-3, reads GAGVSQSPRYKVAKRGQDVALRCDPISGHVSLFWYQQALGQGPEFLTYFQNEAQLDKSGLPSDRFFAERPEGSVSTLKIQRTQQEDSAVYLCASSYGGRATQYFGPGTRLTVL.

As to this clonotype: Lacking the conserved final phenylalanine or tryptophan, this CDR3 likely reflects a read error. Because the CDR3's place on the DNA is in doubt, the DNA is left out and the CDR3 is given as listed by TCRdb. This chain uses TRBV7-3 with TRBJ2-3. CDR1 SGHTA and CDR2 FQGTGA come from the germline V gene. Inclusive of both ends, the CDR3 amounts to 13 amino acids. CDR3 sequence: CASGVGGTDTPYY.

Turning to this clonotype: A much larger clone lies one base from this, so it may be a read error. CDR3: CASSLWGADTQYF. The CDR3 DNA sequence: TGTGCCAGCAGCTTGTGGGGGGCAGATACGCAGTATTTT. The chain links TRBV5-6 to TRBJ2-3, with D possibly TRBD2 on 6 matching bases. V lost 1 base and J lost 4, with 7 bases in between. Looked up from germline, CDR1 is SGHDT and CDR2 is YYEEEE. The CDR3 has 13 amino acids.

A word on this clonotype: One end of the junction varies from germline; a read error may be responsible. The CDR3 here is CAISYSPPPWPQHF. The CDR3 DNA is TGTGCCATCAGTTACTCCCCGCCCCCCTGGCCCCAGCATTTT. The chain joins TRBV6-5 to TRBJ1-5, with D unresolved. The CDR3 is 14 amino acids. The germline CDR1 and CDR2 sequences are MNHEY and SVGAGI.

This chain links TRBV24-1 with TRBJ2-1; 10 positions match TRBD2. The CDR3 loop spans 14 amino acids. Germline CDR1 KGHDR, CDR2 SFDVKD. Trimming at V came to 9 bases and at J to 7 bases, leaving 8 bases not matched to a gene. The CDR3 region has the DNA TGTGCCACCGGGACTAGCGAGGAGGGAAATGAGCAGTTCTTC. Amino acids: CATGTSEEGNEQFF.